The 20 T cell receptor beta chains in this list originate from one sample, sequenced in a study of T cell responses to AZD1222 COVID-19 vaccine. Libraries were prepared by immunoSEQ multiplex PCR; TCRdb keeps only in-frame clonotypes and omits some of them. This table has 95,000 or so clones, approximately 90% appearing once. The sequenced sample was peripheral blood, obtained 28 days after the second AZD1222 dose. All receptors come from an adult who received the AZD1222 COVID-19 vaccine.

This clone was seen only once. This sequence joins TRBV30 and TRBJ2-2, with TRBD2 matching over 8 bases. The V gene end was trimmed by 5 bases and the J gene end by 5 bases; junction bases not matched to a gene: 4. The germline CDR1 and CDR2 sequences are GTSNPN and SVGIG (reference sequence). The CDR3 runs 13 residues. The CDR3 region is CAWGTRSTGELFF. Here the CDR3 DNA reads TGTGCCTGGGGGACTAGGTCGACCGGGGAGCTGTTTTTT.

The count of this clone is one. The chain is built from TRBV28 and TRBJ2-5; D unclear. Germline CDR1 reads MDHEN; CDR2 reads SYDVKM. Trimming took 9 bases from V and 5 from J, leaving 16 bases between them. The CDR3 contains 13 residues. CDR3 nucleotide sequence: TGTGCCAGTGGTCGCCCCCCACGGGAGACCCAGTACTTC. Translation: CASGRPPRETQYF.

The chain carries TRBV7-9 and TRBJ1-6; D remains unclear. The CDR3 totals 14 residues. V shed 5 bases and J shed 3 bases, with 8 bases lying between them. Germline CDR1 and CDR2: SEHNR and FQNEAQ (reference sequence). CDR3 loop: CASSPWDYNSPLHF. CDR3 in DNA: TGTGCCAGCAGCCCCTGGGACTATAATTCACCCCTCCACTTT. Complete variable domain (other parts from reference TRBV7-9 and TRBJ1-6): DTGVSQNPRHKITKRGQNVTFRCDPISEHNRLYWYRQTLGQGPEFLTYFQNEAQLEKSRLLSDRFSAERPKGSFSTLEIQRTEQGDSAMYLCASSPWDYNSPLHFGNGTRLTVT.

This chain uses TRBV6-5 with TRBJ1-1; D may be TRBD1 (6 bases). The CDR3 extends over 16 amino acids. CDR1 is MNHEY, CDR2 SVGAGI, per germline. The V gene lost 2 bases and the J gene lost 0 bases, with 13 bases spanning the gap. The CDR3 is CASSYVGGRLNTEAFF. Here the CDR3 DNA reads TGTGCCAGCAGTTACGTCGGGGGGCGGCTGAACACTGAAGCTTTCTTT.

This chain joins TRBV28 and TRBJ1-6; 9 bases are shared with TRBD1. The CDR3 runs to 14 residues. The V gene's germline CDR1 is MDHEN and CDR2 SYDVKM. Trimming removed 7 bases from V and 10 bases from J; junction bases left unmatched: 8. The CDR3 nucleotides read TGTGCCAGCAAAGGAACAGGGGGCCGGTCACCCCTCCACTTT. This translates into CASKGTGGRSPLHF.

V is TRBV5-1 and J is TRBJ1-6; D not resolved. With 0 bases removed from V and 8 bases from J, the gap between germline ends came to 6 bases. Germline values: CDR1 SGHRS, CDR2 YFSETQ. The CDR3 length is 13 residues. The CDR3 is CASSLGRDSPLHF. The CDR3, as DNA: TGCGCCAGCAGCTTGGGTCGGGATTCACCCCTCCACTTT.

The chain couples TRBV10-3 to TRBJ1-6, with 10 bases that match TRBD1. With V trimmed by 5 bases and J by 0 bases, 1 base remained unmatched. This CDR3 is 16 amino acids long. Germline CDR1 and CDR2: ENHRY and SYGVKD. CDR3 region: CAISRTGGSYNSPLHF. The DNA for the CDR3 is TGTGCCATCAGTCGGACAGGGGGCTCCTATAATTCACCCCTCCACTTT.

The chain combines TRBV3-1 (or the pseudogene TRBV3-2) with TRBJ2-2; weak D call: TRBD1 (5 bases). Germline assignment: CDR1 LGHDT and CDR2 YNNKEL (reference sequence). CDR3 length equals 19 residues. Trimming cost V 3 bases and J 0 bases, with 20 bases left between them. Written as DNA, the CDR3 is TGTGCCAGCAGCCACCGAAAAGGAACTCACAGGACGAACACCGGGGAGCTGTTTTTT. As protein: CASSHRKGTHRTNTGELFF.

The sample holds one count of this clone. This chain connects TRBV2 to TRBJ2-7, with 8 bases fitting TRBD2. The V gene end was trimmed by 7 bases and the J gene end by 7 bases; junction bases not matched to a gene: 6. Germline loops: CDR1 SNHLY, CDR2 FYNNEI. The length of the CDR3 is 12 residues. In DNA form, the CDR3 reads TGTGCCAGCAAGGCTAGCGGGTGGGAGCAGTACTTC. Protein product: CASKASGWEQYF.

The chain links TRBV20-1 to TRBJ2-1; 7 nucleotides agree with TRBD2. The germline CDR1 and CDR2 sequences are DFQATT and SNEGSKA (reference sequence). This CDR3 has 15 amino acids. The trim removed 3 bases at V and 7 bases at J, leaving 12 bases unmatched. This CDR3 is CSASPLAEGRNEQFF. CDR3 sequence (DNA): TGCAGTGCTAGTCCCCTAGCGGAGGGTAGGAATGAGCAGTTCTTC.

The rearrangement uses TRBV5-1 and TRBJ2-5; D gene ambiguous. V was trimmed by 1 base and J by 4 bases, leaving 14 bases between them. CDR1 is SGHRS, CDR2 YFSETQ, per germline. The CDR3 has 15 residues. CDR3 residues: CASSLSVGPGETQYF. In DNA, the CDR3 is TGCGCCAGCAGCTTGTCCGTAGGGCCGGGAGAGACCCAGTACTTC.

The V and J genes are TRBV7-3 and TRBJ2-3, with 10 positions matching TRBD2. Germline V gene sequence: CDR1 SGHTA, CDR2 FQGTGA. V gave up 4 bases and J gave up 6 bases; unmatched junction bases: 7. This CDR3 has 15 amino acids. The CDR3 DNA reads TGTGCCAGCAGCTCAGCGGGAGGGGCGGTCGATACGCAGTATTTT. This translates into CASSSAGGAVDTQYF.

Here the CDR3 reads CASTLIGGDRTQYF. In DNA form, the CDR3 reads TGTGCCAGCACTCTTATTGGGGGGGATCGGACCCAGTACTTC. This chain uses TRBV6-5 with TRBJ2-5; 7 bases line up with TRBD2. This CDR3 has 14 amino acids. The V gene end was trimmed by 7 bases and the J gene end by 7 bases; junction bases not matched to a gene: 12. Germline V CDR1 and CDR2: MNHEY, SVGAGI.

The V gene is TRBV28, the J gene TRBJ2-1, with D perhaps given as TRBD1 or TRBD2 (6 bases each). Germline values: CDR1 MDHEN, CDR2 SYDVKM. V was clipped by 8 bases and J by 7 bases, with 21 bases between them. The CDR3 has 15 residues. CDR3: CASVPGDTSGNEQFF. Here the CDR3 DNA reads TGTGCCAGCGTCCCGGGGGACACCTCGGGGAATGAGCAGTTCTTC.

This sequence joins TRBV5-4 and TRBJ2-7; D gene ambiguous. In germline, CDR1 is SGHNT, CDR2 YYREEE (reference sequence). CDR3 length equals 14 residues. V was shortened by 4 bases and J by 3 bases, with 14 bases between the two germline ends. In DNA form, the CDR3 reads TGTGCCAGCAGCCCCGAAGGGATCAGCTACGAGCAGTACTTC. Its translation: CASSPEGISYEQYF.

The chain employs TRBV4-3 and TRBJ1-2; D might be TRBD1 (5 bases). Germline CDR1 LGHNA, CDR2 YSLEER. CDR3 length: 15 residues. Trimming removed 4 bases at V and 2 bases at J, with 14 bases between. CDR3 DNA sequence: TGCGCCAGCAGCCTTTCCCAGACAGCCAACTATGGCTACACCTTC. As protein: CASSLSQTANYGYTF.

The chain carries TRBV2 and TRBJ1-2; TRBD1 might be the D (6 bases). Germline V gene data show CDR1 as SNHLY and CDR2 as FYNNEI. CDR3 length: 13 amino acids. V was shortened by 6 bases and J by 4 bases, with 12 bases between the two germline ends. CDR3: CASRLQGFYGYTF. The DNA for the CDR3 is TGTGCCAGCAGGCTACAGGGATTCTATGGCTACACCTTC.

The rearrangement uses TRBV2 and TRBJ1-1; 9 bases are a match to TRBD1. CDR3 length: 15 residues. Germline V CDR1 and CDR2: SNHLY, FYNNEI. V was pared by 0 bases and J by 4 bases, with 3 bases of the junction left unmatched. DNA for the CDR3: TGTGCCAGCAGTGAAGCGGGGACAGGGACCACTGAAGCTTTCTTT. Its protein product is CASSEAGTGTTEAFF.

The rearrangement uses TRBV3-1 (or the pseudogene TRBV3-2) and TRBJ2-7; unclear D gene. The CDR3 loop spans 12 amino acids. Germline lookup yields CDR1 LGHDT and CDR2 YNNKEL (reference sequence). Trimming shortened V by 2 bases and J by 4 bases, and 6 bases separated the two germline ends. The CDR3 DNA sequence: TGTGCCAGCAGCCAACAGGTTTACGAGCAGTACTTC. As protein: CASSQQVYEQYF.

This chain uses TRBV2 with TRBJ1-1, with 10 bases that match TRBD1. V was pared by 2 bases and J by 3 bases, with 3 bases of the junction left unmatched. This CDR3 is built from 15 residues. Germline V gives CDR1 SNHLY, CDR2 FYNNEI. The CDR3 DNA reads as TGTGCCAGCAGTGAACTTGGGACAGGGGACACTGAAGCTTTCTTT. Translation gives CASSELGTGDTEAFF.